This record concerns one T cell receptor beta chain sequence. Its cognate antigen is unknown. The data are from a study of T cell clonotyping in hematopoietic cell transplantation. The data were produced by immunoSEQ multiplex PCR, yet TCRdb's version contains in-frame clones alone and is incomplete. The sample carries 7,000 to 8,500 clones, approximately 96% recorded once. Study results and limitations: Recipient TCR diversity dropped after transplant; expanded clonotypes rose from day 30 to 180. No sorting was done, leaving CD4 and CD8 contributions mixed. At the given depth, recipient repertoires were over 95% de novo clonotypes.

Germline CDR1 and CDR2: MGHDK and SYGVNS. The CDR3 is made up of 14 amino acids. With V trimmed by 6 bases and J by 4 bases, 7 bases remained unmatched. The chain joins TRBV25-1 to TRBJ1-2; 8 positions agree with TRBD1. This material consisted of PBMCs, taken 30 days after allogeneic stem cell transplant. This clonotype was sampled from a male patient aged 35-50 years who had an allogeneic stem cell transplant from a related donor, so the T cells may come from the graft donor. Some clones in this sample may be carry-over from other donors' samples. CDR3 in amino acids: CASRQTGQGYGYTF. Here the CDR3 DNA reads TGTGCCAGCAGGCAAACAGGACAGGGCTATGGCTACACCTTC.